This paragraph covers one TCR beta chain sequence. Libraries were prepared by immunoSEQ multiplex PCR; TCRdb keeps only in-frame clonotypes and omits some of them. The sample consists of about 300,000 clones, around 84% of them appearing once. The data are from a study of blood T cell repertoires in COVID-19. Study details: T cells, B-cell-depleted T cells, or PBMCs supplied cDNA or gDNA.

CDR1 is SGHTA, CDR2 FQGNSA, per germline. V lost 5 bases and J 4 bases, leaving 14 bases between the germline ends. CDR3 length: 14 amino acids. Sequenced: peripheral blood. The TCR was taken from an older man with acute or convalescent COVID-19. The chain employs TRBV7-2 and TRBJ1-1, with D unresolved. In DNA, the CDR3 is TGTGCCAGCAGCCCCAGGCGGGAGGTCACTGAAGCTTTCTTT. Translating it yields CASSPRREVTEAFF.